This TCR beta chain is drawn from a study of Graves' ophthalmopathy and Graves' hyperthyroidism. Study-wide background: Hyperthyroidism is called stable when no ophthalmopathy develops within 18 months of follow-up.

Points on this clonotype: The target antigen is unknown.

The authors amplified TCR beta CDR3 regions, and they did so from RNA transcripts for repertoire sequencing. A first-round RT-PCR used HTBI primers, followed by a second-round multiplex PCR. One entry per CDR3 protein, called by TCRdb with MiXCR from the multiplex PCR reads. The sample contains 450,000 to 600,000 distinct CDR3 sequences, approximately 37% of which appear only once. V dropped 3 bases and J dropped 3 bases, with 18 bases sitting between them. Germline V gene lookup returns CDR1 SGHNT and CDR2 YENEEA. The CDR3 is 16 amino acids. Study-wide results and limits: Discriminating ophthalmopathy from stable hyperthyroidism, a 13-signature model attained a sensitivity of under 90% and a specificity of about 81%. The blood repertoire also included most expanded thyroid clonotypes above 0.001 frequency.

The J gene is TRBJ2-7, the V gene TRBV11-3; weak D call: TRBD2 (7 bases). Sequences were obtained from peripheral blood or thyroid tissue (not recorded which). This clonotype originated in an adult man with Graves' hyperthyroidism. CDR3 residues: CASSLGGGRGNYEQYF. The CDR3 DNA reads TGTGCCAGCAGCTTGGGGGGGGGGCGGGGAAACTACGAGCAGTACTTC.